Listed here are 25 T cell receptor beta chains from one sample, sequenced in a study of tumor and adjacent non-tumor tissue in lung cancer. This sample's RNA came from whole unsorted tissue. More than 3 cm separated this lung sample from the edge of the tumor. Three rounds of nested PCR, following a modified ARM-PCR protocol, produced the TCRbeta library. One entry per CDR3 protein results from TCRdb running MiXCR on the multiplex PCR reads. Of over 80,000 distinct CDR3 sequences in the sample, around three quarters were seen once. Sequencing input: distant non-tumor lung tissue. These receptor sequences come from a man between 60 and 70 years old with small cell lung cancer.

Concerning this clonotype: One junction end disagrees with the germline gene, perhaps due to a read error. The chain links TRBV4-1 to TRBJ2-1, with 7 bases fitting TRBD2. The CDR3 is made up of 16 amino acids. From germline, CDR1 is MGHRA and CDR2 YSYEKL. The CDR3 spells CTSSPFGGSSYNEQFF. CDR3 bases: TGCACCAGCAGCCCGTTCGGCGGGAGCTCCTATAATGAGCAGTTCTTC.

This clonotype was found once. The germline gene is not matched at one end of the junction; a read error may be the cause. The chain carries TRBV10-3 and TRBJ1-2; D is perhaps TRBD1 (5 bases). CDR1 is ENHRY and CDR2 is SYGVKD in the germline V gene. The CDR3 is made up of 15 amino acids. DNA of the CDR3: TGTGTCATCAGTGATTTGAGGTCAGGGTCGGATGGCTACACCTTC. Protein sequence: CVISDLRSGSDGYTF.

Remarks on this clonotype: The junction departs from germline at one end; a sequencing error may be responsible. The V call is TRBV6-5, the J call TRBJ1-1; no firm D call. The CDR3 is made up of 14 amino acids. Germline values: CDR1 MNHEY, CDR2 SVGAGI. This chain's CDR3 is CASSYSGLETEASF. DNA for the CDR3: TGTGCCAGCAGTTATAGTGGGCTAGAGACTGAAGCTTCCTTT.

Remarks on this clonotype: An end of the junction does not agree with germline; a read error may underlie this. The rearrangement uses TRBV4-1 and TRBJ1-1; maybe TRBD1 (5 bases). This CDR3 comprises 15 residues. Germline lookup yields CDR1 MGHRA and CDR2 YSYEKL. CDR3 DNA sequence: TGCGCCAGCAGCCAAATGCCAGGGCGTAGCACTAAAGCTTTCTTT. It is translated as CASSQMPGRSTKAFF.

This clonotype rates as medium-sized (0.01 to 0.1%). The rearrangement uses TRBV4-2 and TRBJ2-2; D is undetermined. CDR3 length: 16 amino acids. The ends were cut back, 3 bases at V and 6 bases at J, with 17 bases in the middle. Germline CDR1 reads LGHNA; CDR2 reads YNFKEQ. The DNA for the CDR3 is TGTGCCAGCAGCCAGGAGAGAGGAGTCGCTGCCGGGGAGCTGTTTTTT. It codes for CASSQERGVAAGELFF.

This clonotype was observed once. A read error may produce the germline difference seen at one junction end. CDR3 coding DNA: TGCTGCGTAATAAGGACAGAGCTTAACACAGATGCGCAGTATTTT. As protein: CCVIRTELNTDAQYF. The V and J genes are TRBV29-1 and TRBJ2-3; D perhaps matches TRBD1 (6 bases). This CDR3 spans 15 amino acids. CDR1 and CDR2 from the germline V gene are SQVTM and ANQGSEA.

As for this clonotype: One junction end does not reproduce the germline sequence, and a read error may be involved. The V call is TRBV12-3 or TRBV12-4, the J call TRBJ2-5; TRBD1 matches at 8 bases. The CDR3 loop spans 14 amino acids. The CDR3, as DNA: TGTGCCAGCAGTTTAATGGACAGGGAAAAGACCCTGTGCTTC. Its translation: CASSLMDREKTLCF.

Of note for this clonotype: An end of the junction does not agree with germline; a read error may underlie this. This chain uses TRBV6-5 with TRBJ2-2, with 11 positions matching TRBD2. In germline, CDR1 is MNHEY, CDR2 SVGAGI. This CDR3 spans 18 amino acids. This chain's CDR3 is CASRGLAVRFANTGELCF. CDR3 in DNA: TGTGCCAGCCGGGGACTAGCGGTTAGATTCGCGAACACCGGGGAACTGTGTTTT.

Details on this clonotype: An end of the junction differs from the germline gene, which may be a read error. This chain joins TRBV5-4 and TRBJ2-1; D unclear. From germline, CDR1 is SGHNT and CDR2 YYREEE (reference sequence). The CDR3 is 17 residues long. The CDR3 DNA follows: TGTGCCAGCAGCTTGGATCGGGCGACCCAGTACTACAATGAGCTGTTCTTC. Its protein product is CASSLDRATQYYNELFF.

As regards this clonotype: The final CDR3 position lacks the conserved phenylalanine or tryptophan, pointing to a likely read error. No DNA is shown, since the ends of the CDR3 on it are uncertain; the CDR3 is the one TCRdb lists. This chain connects TRBV5-4 to TRBJ2-7. The CDR3 numbers 13 amino acids, ends counted. CDR1 and CDR2 (germline): SGHNT, YYREEE (reference sequence). The CDR3 loop reads CASSLVPSGEKYL.

Remarks on this clonotype: A much larger clone differs by one base, so this may be a read error. The gene calls are TRBV5-6 and TRBJ2-4; a weak D match, TRBD1 (6 bases). CDR1 is SGHDT, CDR2 YYEEEE, per germline. The CDR3 sequence is 16 residues long. DNA of the CDR3: TGTGCCAGCAGCTTGTACAGGGATCAAGCCATAAACATTCAGTACTTC. It specifies CASSLYRDQAINIQYF.

This clonotype turned up a few times. One end of the junction is discordant with germline, which a read error may explain. This rearrangement joins TRBV5-4 to TRBJ1-1; 11 bases are shared with TRBD1. This CDR3 is built from 14 residues. In germline, CDR1 is SGHNT, CDR2 YYREEE (reference sequence). CDR3 residues: CASSHGQGAAEALF. CDR3 coding DNA: TGTGCCAGCAGCCATGGACAGGGGGCTGCTGAGGCTTTGTTT.

This clonotype was counted ten times or more. The chain has TRBV5-4 and TRBJ1-4, with no clear D. Per the germline V gene, CDR1 is SGHNT and CDR2 is YYREEE (reference sequence). The CDR3 runs to 14 residues. Trimming removed 1 base at V and 6 bases at J, with 10 bases between. The CDR3 DNA is TGTGCCAGCAGCTTGAGGGTTGGGGATGAAAAACTGTTTTTT. Amino acids: CASSLRVGDEKLFF.

To note about this clonotype: The junction differs from germline at one of its ends, possibly a read error. The chain is built from TRBV4-2 and TRBJ1-1; D is unclear. The length of the CDR3 is 11 residues. Germline V gives CDR1 LGHNA, CDR2 YNFKEQ. This CDR3 is CTSSQGPAAFF. CDR3 nucleotides: TGTACCAGCAGCCAAGGACCTGCAGCTTTCTTT.

The chain links TRBV6-1 to TRBJ2-7; D gene unclear. Per germline, CDR1 MNHNS and CDR2 SASEGT. This CDR3 contains 12 residues. CDR3 residues: CASSEQIYEQYV. CDR3 nucleotide sequence: TGCGCCAGCAGTGAACAGATTTACGAGCAGTACGTC.

Worth noting for this clonotype: A much larger clone lies a single base off, so this may be a read error. This chain joins TRBV24-1 and TRBJ2-1; D is unclear. The CDR3 totals 15 residues. Germline V lookup: CDR1 KGHDR, CDR2 SFDVKD. The CDR3 DNA is TGTGCCACCAGTGATTTTGCGGCCTCCTACAATGATCAGTTCTTC. This sequence encodes CATSDFAASYNDQFF.

About this clonotype: Given a much more abundant clone one base away, this may be a read error. V and J are TRBV6-5 and TRBJ2-7; D uncertain. CDR3 length: 13 amino acids. Per the germline V gene, CDR1 is MNHEY and CDR2 is SVGAGI. CDR3 in amino acids: CVTTRPTSYEQYF. The CDR3 bases are TGTGTCACGACCCGACCGACGTCCTACGAGCAGTACTTC.

For this clonotype: Relative to the germline gene, one junction end is altered; a read error may explain this. The V call is TRBV4-2, the J call TRBJ1-3; D gene unclear. This CDR3 comprises 10 residues. Per the germline V gene, CDR1 is LGHNA and CDR2 is YNFKEQ. CDR3 in DNA: TGTGCCAGCAGGGGAACCACCATATATTTT. As protein: CASRGTTIYF.

Worth noting for this clonotype: One end of the junction is discordant with germline, which a read error may explain. The V call is TRBV6-1, the J call TRBJ1-2; the D gene is possibly TRBD1 (6 bases). Per the germline V gene, CDR1 is MNHNS and CDR2 is SASEGT. The CDR3 has 17 amino acids. Written as DNA, the CDR3 is TGTGCCAGCGGCGGGTATACCTTGACAGGAGCACTCTATCGCTACACCTTC. It translates to CASGGYTLTGALYRYTF.

Details on this clonotype: The conserved phenylalanine or tryptophan is not found at the CDR3 terminus, so this likely reflects a read error. This chain uses TRBV11-2 with TRBJ2-2, with D possibly being TRBD1 or TRBD2 (5 bases each). V was clipped by 9 bases and J by 2 bases, with 19 bases between them. This CDR3 region has 16 residues. Looked up from germline, CDR1 is SGHAT and CDR2 is FQNNGV. The CDR3 sequence: CASSIQAGGNTGELFS. CDR3 sequence (DNA): TGTGCCAGTAGCATACAGGCGGGTGGTAACACCGGGGAGCTGTTTTCT.

This clonotype has a count of ten or more. The rearrangement uses TRBV6-6 and TRBJ2-1, with 8 bases that match TRBD2. The V gene end was trimmed by 5 bases and the J gene end by 9 bases; junction bases not matched to a gene: 6. In germline, CDR1 is MNHNY, CDR2 SVGAGI (reference sequence). The CDR3 sequence is 13 residues long. CDR3 region: CASSIAGRGEQFF. The CDR3 region has the DNA TGTGCCAGCAGTATAGCGGGGCGGGGTGAGCAGTTCTTC.

V is TRBV6-6 and J is TRBJ2-7, with 9 bases lining up with TRBD2. The V and J ends lost 4 bases and 13 bases, in that order; junction bases with no gene match: 23. In germline, CDR1 is MNHNY, CDR2 SVGAGI (reference sequence). The length of the CDR3 is 17 residues. The DNA of the CDR3 is TGTGCCAGCAGTTCACTCGATTTAGCGGGAGACACTTACGGGCAATACTTC. Translation gives CASSSLDLAGDTYGQYF.

This clonotype was seen only once. Germline is not matched at one junction end, which may reflect a read error. J is TRBJ2-3 and V is TRBV29-1; D perhaps matches TRBD1 (6 bases). Germline V CDR1 and CDR2: SQVTM, ANQGSEA. The CDR3 has 13 amino acids. In nucleotides, the CDR3 is TGCAGCGTTGAAGCCTGGACAGTAGATAAGCAGTATTTT. Residues: CSVEAWTVDKQYF.

This clonotype was seen at least ten times. The chain employs TRBV5-5 and TRBJ2-1; TRBD1 is a possible D gene (6 bases). Trimming left V 4 bases short and J 4 bases short, with 15 bases between. The germline CDR1 and CDR2 sequences are SGHKS and YYEKEE (reference sequence). This CDR3 region has 15 residues. The CDR3 region has the DNA TGTGCCAGCAGCCCGGACAGTAGGAGATACAATGAGCAGTTCTTC. This gives the protein CASSPDSRRYNEQFF.

The J gene is TRBJ2-3, the V gene TRBV7-8, with 9 bases lining up with TRBD2. With V trimmed by 5 bases and J by 4 bases, 16 bases remained unmatched. The CDR3 is 18 residues long. Germline-derived CDR1 and CDR2 are SGHVS and FQNEAQ. CDR3 DNA sequence: TGTGCCAGCAGCCTACGGACTTGCGGGAGGGCCGGGTCAGATACGCAGTATTTT. This sequence encodes CASSLRTCGRAGSDTQYF.